The 30 T cell receptor beta chains reported below all come from one sample, sequenced in a study of T cell responses to AZD1222 COVID-19 vaccine. Data came from immunoSEQ multiplex PCR; TCRdb stores just in-frame clones and leaves some out. The sample yields about 140,000 clones, roughly 92% seen once. Sample: peripheral blood, taken on day 0 of AZD1222 vaccination. The receptors originated from an adult in good health.

V gene TRBV6-5 combines with J gene TRBJ1-5; 7 nucleotides match TRBD1. The CDR3 runs to 16 residues. Germline loops: CDR1 MNHEY, CDR2 SVGAGI. V shed 4 bases and J 6 bases; nucleotides not matched to a gene: 12. This CDR3 is CASSSLTGSFVQPQHF. The CDR3 nucleotides read TGTGCCAGCAGTTCCTTGACAGGGTCCTTCGTTCAGCCCCAGCATTTT.

This sequence joins TRBV6-2 or TRBV6-3 and TRBJ1-6; D is perhaps TRBD1 (5 bases). Germline V gene lookup returns CDR1 MNHEY and CDR2 SVGEGT. The CDR3 spans 18 residues. Deletions cut 4 bases from V and 0 bases from J, with 16 bases between. For the CDR3, the DNA is TGTGCCAGCAGTTCATCGGGACTCTTTACCTCCTATAATTCACCCCTCCACTTT. Its translation: CASSSSGLFTSYNSPLHF.

This chain uses TRBV6-5 with TRBJ1-4, with D tentatively TRBD1 (5 bases). Germline V lookup: CDR1 MNHEY, CDR2 SVGAGI. The CDR3 is 16 amino acids. Deletions cut 0 bases from V and 8 bases from J, with 16 bases between. This CDR3 reads CASSYSRGWPGEKLFF. The CDR3 DNA sequence: TGTGCCAGCAGTTACTCCCGAGGGTGGCCAGGGGAAAAACTGTTTTTT.

This chain connects TRBV28 to TRBJ2-7, with TRBD1 identical over 7 bases. This CDR3 region has 13 residues. Per the germline V gene, CDR1 is MDHEN and CDR2 is SYDVKM. The V gene end was trimmed by 6 bases and the J gene end by 5 bases; junction bases not matched to a gene: 7. The CDR3 nucleotides read TGTGCCAGCAGCCCGACAGGGTCGGACGAGCAGTACTTC. It codes for CASSPTGSDEQYF. The full variable domain, with the rest looked up from reference TRBV28 and TRBJ2-7, is DVKVTQSSRYLVKRTGEKVFLECVQDMDHENMFWYRQDPGLGLRLIYFSYDVKMKEKGDIPEGYSVSREKKERFSLILESASTNQTSMYLCASSPTGSDEQYFGPGTRLTVT.

This chain uses TRBV5-1 with TRBJ1-4; 8 nucleotides match TRBD1. This CDR3 contains 15 residues. Germline values: CDR1 SGHRS, CDR2 YFSETQ. V gave up 1 base and J gave up 7 bases; unmatched junction bases: 6. CDR3 nucleotide sequence: TGCGCCAGCAGCTTGCGGACAGGGTTACTTGAAAAACTGTTTTTT. Translated: CASSLRTGLLEKLFF.

The rearrangement uses TRBV6-2 or TRBV6-3 and TRBJ2-7; D not certain. Trimming left V 0 bases short and J 6 bases short, with 6 bases between. This CDR3 spans 12 amino acids. Germline V gives CDR1 MNHEY, CDR2 SVGEGT. CDR3 amino acids: CASSYSAAEQYF. In DNA form, the CDR3 reads TGTGCCAGCAGTTACTCGGCTGCCGAGCAGTACTTC.

This chain links TRBV4-1 with TRBJ1-3; the D is unclear. Germline-derived CDR1 and CDR2 are MGHRA and YSYEKL. The CDR3 is made up of 14 amino acids. V shed 5 bases and J shed 0 bases, with 8 bases lying between them. This CDR3 reads CASSFLGSGNTIYF. The CDR3 DNA follows: TGCGCCAGCAGCTTTCTTGGCTCTGGAAACACCATATATTTT.

This rearrangement joins TRBV2 to TRBJ1-5, with TRBD1 as a possible D gene (5 bases). This CDR3 spans 13 amino acids. Trimming left V 7 bases short and J 4 bases short, with 11 bases between. Germline CDR1 reads SNHLY; CDR2 reads FYNNEI. The CDR3 sequence: CASIADSNQPQHF. Written as DNA, the CDR3 is TGTGCCAGCATTGCCGACAGTAATCAGCCCCAGCATTTT.

This rearrangement joins TRBV11-2 to TRBJ2-2, with D tentatively TRBD2 (5 bases). Germline values: CDR1 SGHAT, CDR2 FQNNGV. V lost 1 base to trimming and J lost 4 bases, with 7 bases between them. The CDR3 covers 14 residues. The CDR3 DNA follows: TGTGCCAGCAGCTTAGTGGAGGCCACCGGGGAGCTGTTTTTT. Its protein is CASSLVEATGELFF.

This rearrangement joins TRBV5-1 to TRBJ1-2; no clear D. The V and J ends lost 0 bases and 6 bases respectively, with 12 bases between them. The germline V gene encodes CDR1 SGHRS and CDR2 YFSETQ. CDR3 length: 14 residues. The chain's CDR3 is CASSLAKNLDGYTF. DNA of the CDR3: TGCGCCAGCAGCTTGGCCAAAAACCTGGATGGCTACACCTTC.

The V and J genes are TRBV27 and TRBJ2-7; 8 bases are shared with TRBD2. V lost 3 bases, J lost 5 bases, and 6 bases stayed unmatched. CDR3 size: 14 residues. The germline gives CDR1 MNHEY, CDR2 SMNVEV (reference sequence). The CDR3 reads CASSFGGADNEQYF. The CDR3 nucleotides read TGTGCCAGCAGTTTCGGGGGGGCAGACAACGAGCAGTACTTC.

The chain combines TRBV30 with TRBJ1-1; TRBD1 agrees at 8 bases. Germline V gene sequence: CDR1 GTSNPN, CDR2 SVGIG (reference sequence). The CDR3 totals 14 residues. V shed 3 bases, J shed 5 bases, and the junction held 8 bases outside the gene matches. The CDR3 nucleotides are TGTGCCTGGAGCACAGGGGGGAGAGGAACTGAAGCTTTCTTT. Translating it yields CAWSTGGRGTEAFF.

The chain is built from TRBV10-3 and TRBJ2-5; tentatively, D is TRBD1 (5 bases). The CDR3 is made up of 13 amino acids. The germline V gene encodes CDR1 ENHRY and CDR2 SYGVKD. The V and J ends lost 3 bases and 4 bases respectively, with 9 bases between them. CDR3 coding DNA: TGTGCCATCAGTGACAGGGTTGGAGAGACCCAGTACTTC. This sequence encodes CAISDRVGETQYF.

A word on this clone: This sample includes further DNA sequences coding for the same CDR3. V usage is TRBV30 and J usage is TRBJ1-5; 9 nucleotides agree with TRBD1. J gave up 4 bases and V 0 bases, and 1 base lay outside the gene matches. Germline assignment: CDR1 GTSNPN and CDR2 SVGIG (reference sequence). The length of the CDR3 is 14 residues. CDR3 in amino acids: CAWSVGTGNQPQHF. The CDR3, as DNA: TGTGCCTGGAGTGTAGGGACAGGGAATCAGCCCCAGCATTTT.

This rearrangement joins TRBV3-1 (or the pseudogene TRBV3-2) to TRBJ2-1; the D is unclear. This CDR3 spans 16 amino acids. Germline V gene sequence: CDR1 LGHDT, CDR2 YNNKEL (reference sequence). V was cut by 4 bases and J by 0 bases, with 13 bases left in between. The CDR3 bases are TGTGCCAGCAGCCCGCTGACTCCATGCTCCTACAATGAGCAGTTCTTC. This encodes CASSPLTPCSYNEQFF.

The rearrangement joins TRBV19 to TRBJ2-3, with TRBD2 identical over 14 bases. The V segment lost 10 bases and the J segment 4 bases; nucleotides outside the gene matches: 7. CDR1 LNHDA and CDR2 SQIVND come from the germline V gene (reference sequence). This CDR3 has 15 amino acids. This chain's CDR3 is CATGGGLAGADTQYF. For the CDR3, the DNA is TGTGCCACGGGAGGGGGACTAGCGGGAGCAGATACGCAGTATTTT.

This clone has more than one count but fewer than ten. The rearrangement uses TRBV5-1 and TRBJ2-1; 12 positions match TRBD1. CDR1 SGHRS and CDR2 YFSETQ come from the germline V gene. The CDR3 runs 15 residues. Unmatched junction bases numbered 10, after V lost 7 bases and J lost 8 bases. The CDR3, as DNA: TGCGCCAGCTCCTACGGGGGGACAGGGGGCGATGAGCAGTTCTTC. This gives the protein CASSYGGTGGDEQFF.

This chain connects TRBV3-1 (or the pseudogene TRBV3-2) to TRBJ2-1, with D unresolved. The CDR3 spans 12 residues. The germline V gene encodes CDR1 LGHDT and CDR2 YNNKEL (reference sequence). V was cut by 4 bases and J by 5 bases, with 6 bases left in between. The CDR3 sequence: CASSPLNNEQFF. CDR3 coding DNA: TGTGCCAGCAGCCCTCTCAACAATGAGCAGTTCTTC.

This clone was detected only once. The V and J genes are TRBV11-2 and TRBJ1-3; D call uncertain. Germline V gene data show CDR1 as SGHAT and CDR2 as FQNNGV. This CDR3 spans 14 amino acids. Trimming left V 2 bases short and J 5 bases short, with 10 bases between. The CDR3 reads CASSLSSARNTIYF. CDR3 nucleotide sequence: TGTGCCAGCAGCTTAAGCTCAGCGAGAAACACCATATATTTT.

J is TRBJ2-1 and V is TRBV27; 14 positions agree with TRBD2. Germline CDR1 MNHEY, CDR2 SMNVEV (reference sequence). With 7 bases clipped from V and 8 bases from J, the junction kept 4 bases outside the gene matches. The CDR3 contains 14 residues. The CDR3 reads CASIGLAGGHEQFF. The CDR3 coding sequence is TGTGCCAGCATCGGACTAGCGGGAGGCCATGAGCAGTTCTTC.

CDR3 coding DNA: TGCGCCAGCAGCCAAACCTTGAATCAGCCCCAGCATTTT. Its protein is CASSQTLNQPQHF. V and J are TRBV4-1 and TRBJ1-5; D is uncertain. Trimming cost V 2 bases and J 4 bases, with 6 bases left between them. The CDR3 is 13 residues long. CDR1 is MGHRA and CDR2 is YSYEKL in the germline V gene.

V gene TRBV7-9 combines with J gene TRBJ1-4; 8 bases agree with TRBD1. V trimming: 1 base; J trimming: 11 bases; junction bases outside the gene matches: 9. The CDR3 has 15 residues. Germline CDR1 and CDR2: SEHNR and FQNEAQ (reference sequence). Here the CDR3 DNA reads TGTGCCAGCAGCTTAGGGACAGGGTTTGGTCGGAAACTGTTTTTT. Its protein is CASSLGTGFGRKLFF.

This clone occurred a few times. The V and J genes are TRBV9 and TRBJ2-3; unclear D gene. V gave up 0 bases and J gave up 1 base, with 9 bases separating them. CDR1 is SGDLS, CDR2 YYNGEE, per germline. The CDR3 consists of 15 residues. CDR3 nucleotide sequence: TGTGCCAGCAGCGTAGCGGTAGGTGGCACAGATACGCAGTATTTT. Translating gives CASSVAVGGTDTQYF. The variable domain in full, with the rest retrieved from reference TRBV9 and TRBJ2-3, is DSGVTQTPKHLITATGQRVTLRCSPRSGDLSVYWYQQSLDQGLQFLIQYYNGEERAKGNILERFSAQQFPDLHSELNLSSLELGDSALYFCASSVAVGGTDTQYFGPGTRLTVL.

The chain carries TRBV4-3 and TRBJ1-1, with D uncertain. Trimming shortened V by 3 bases and J by 5 bases, and 10 bases separated the two germline ends. Per germline, CDR1 LGHNA and CDR2 YSLEER. CDR3 length: 13 amino acids. The CDR3 region has the DNA TGCGCCAGCAGCCAGTTCCCGGGTACTGAAGCTTTCTTT. It encodes CASSQFPGTEAFF.

The CDR3 DNA follows: TGCGCCAGCAACGGACAGAATCAAGAGACCCAGTACTTC. Translation: CASNGQNQETQYF. The chain uses TRBV5-1 and TRBJ2-5; TRBD1 is a possible D gene (6 bases). V lost 6 bases and J 2 bases, leaving 11 bases between the germline ends. Germline values: CDR1 SGHRS, CDR2 YFSETQ. The CDR3 is 13 amino acids. The whole variable domain, filled in from reference TRBV5-1 and TRBJ2-5, reads KAGVTQTPRYLIKTRGQQVTLSCSPISGHRSVSWYQQTPGQGLQFLFEYFSETQRNKGNFPGRFSGRQFSNSRSEMNVSTLELGDSALYLCASNGQNQETQYFGPGTRLLVL.

The CDR3 DNA sequence: TGTGCCACCAGTGATTTGGGGCCCCAAGAGACCCAGTACTTC. Translation gives CATSDLGPQETQYF. The V gene is TRBV24-1, the J gene TRBJ2-5; no clear D. Per germline, CDR1 KGHDR and CDR2 SFDVKD. Trimming left V 0 bases short and J 1 base short, with 5 bases between. The CDR3 extends over 14 amino acids.

This chain uses TRBV27 with TRBJ2-1; 8 positions match TRBD2. Germline values: CDR1 MNHEY, CDR2 SMNVEV (reference sequence). CDR3 length: 16 amino acids. The trim removed 8 bases at V and 4 bases at J, leaving 13 bases unmatched. The CDR3 region is CASHPPGLAGYNEQFF. In nucleotides, the CDR3 is TGTGCCAGCCACCCACCTGGGCTAGCGGGTTACAATGAGCAGTTCTTC.

The gene calls are TRBV7-6 and TRBJ2-3; tentatively, D is TRBD2 (5 bases). Germline V lookup: CDR1 SGHVS, CDR2 FNYEAQ. CDR3 size: 15 residues. V shed 5 bases and J shed 0 bases, with 12 bases lying between them. The CDR3 DNA sequence: TGTGCCAGCAGCCGCGAGGGAAGTAGCACAGATACGCAGTATTTT. This translates into CASSREGSSTDTQYF. The whole variable domain, filled in from reference TRBV7-6 and TRBJ2-3, reads GAGVSQSPRYKVTKRGQDVALRCDPISGHVSLYWYRQALGQGPEFLTYFNYEAQQDKSGLPNDRFSAERPEGSISTLTIQRTEQRDSAMYRCASSREGSSTDTQYFGPGTRLTVL.

This rearrangement joins TRBV6-5 to TRBJ2-7; the D gene is possibly TRBD2 (6 bases). V gave up 4 bases and J gave up 2 bases, with 15 bases separating them. Germline V gives CDR1 MNHEY, CDR2 SVGAGI. CDR3 size: 15 residues. The CDR3 DNA sequence: TGTGCCAGCAGTTTCGAACCGGGACTTCCCTACGAGCAGTACTTC. This encodes CASSFEPGLPYEQYF.

The rearrangement joins TRBV27 to TRBJ1-4; D not resolved. V lost 6 bases to trimming and J lost 0 bases, with 14 bases between them. The germline CDR1 and CDR2 sequences are MNHEY and SMNVEV (reference sequence). The CDR3 extends over 16 amino acids. CDR3 region: CASRQQRAATNEKLFF. As DNA, the CDR3 is TGTGCCAGCAGGCAACAGAGAGCTGCAACTAATGAAAAACTGTTTTTT.